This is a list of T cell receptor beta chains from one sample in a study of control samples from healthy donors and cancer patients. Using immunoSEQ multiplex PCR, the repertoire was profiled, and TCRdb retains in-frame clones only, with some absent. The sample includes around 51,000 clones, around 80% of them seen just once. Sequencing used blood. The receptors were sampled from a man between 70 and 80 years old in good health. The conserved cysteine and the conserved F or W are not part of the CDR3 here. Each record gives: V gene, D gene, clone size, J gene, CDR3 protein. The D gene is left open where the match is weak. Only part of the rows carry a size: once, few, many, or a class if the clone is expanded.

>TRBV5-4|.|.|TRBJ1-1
ASSFFGHMNTEAF
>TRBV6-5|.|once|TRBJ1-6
ASREDGYSPLH
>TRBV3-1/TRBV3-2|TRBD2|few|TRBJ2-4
ASSQDHPAGGRLAKNIQY
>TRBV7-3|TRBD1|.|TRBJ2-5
ASSFAGTGQETQY
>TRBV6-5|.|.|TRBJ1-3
ASSPRQSSGNTIY
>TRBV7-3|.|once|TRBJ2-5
ASSLGGGPETQY
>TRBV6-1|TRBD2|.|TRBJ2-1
ASSELPGAGGTTYNEQF
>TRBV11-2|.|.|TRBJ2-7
ASSSMIRRPLEEQY
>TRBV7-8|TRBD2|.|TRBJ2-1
ASSQSGRTYNEQF
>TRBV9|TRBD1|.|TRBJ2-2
ASSDDRAPNTGELF
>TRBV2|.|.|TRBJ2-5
ASSESGRGVETQY
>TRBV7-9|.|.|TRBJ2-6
ASSRRGTGANVLT
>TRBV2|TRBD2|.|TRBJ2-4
ASSEAPQIAGGRHLAKNIQY
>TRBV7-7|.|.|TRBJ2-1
ASSSGLYNEQF
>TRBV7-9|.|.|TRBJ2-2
ASSRGDWRRTGELF
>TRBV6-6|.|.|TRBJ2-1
ASSALNEQF
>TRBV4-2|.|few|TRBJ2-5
ASSPFSPALPSAQETQY
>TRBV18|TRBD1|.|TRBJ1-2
ASSPRTGVDNYGYT
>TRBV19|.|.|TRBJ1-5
ASSRRGQVGQPQH
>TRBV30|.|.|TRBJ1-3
AWGKGGSGNTIY
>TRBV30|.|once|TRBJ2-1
ACYGVARYNEQF
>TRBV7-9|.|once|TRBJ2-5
ASSPRGPETQY
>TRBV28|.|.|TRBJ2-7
ASSLLLRGHTFSYEQY
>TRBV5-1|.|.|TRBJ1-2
ASSLDAEGYT
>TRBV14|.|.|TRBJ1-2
ASSQTGNYGYT
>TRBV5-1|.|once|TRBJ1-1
ASSFTGNTEAF
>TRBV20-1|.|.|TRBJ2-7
SAPDFPEQY
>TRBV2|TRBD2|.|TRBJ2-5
ASSLAGGKQETQY
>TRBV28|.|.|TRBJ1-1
ASTLGDSVLF
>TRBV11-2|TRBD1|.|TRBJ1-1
ASSFGQDWNTEAF
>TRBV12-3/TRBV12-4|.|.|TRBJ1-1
ASSLSGEAF
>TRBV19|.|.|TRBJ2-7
ASSIGGFSYEQY
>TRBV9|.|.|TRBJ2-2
ASSPGPGGAGELF
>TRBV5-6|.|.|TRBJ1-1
ASSLYRNTEAF
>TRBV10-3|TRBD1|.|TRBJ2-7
ATMTGGNEQY
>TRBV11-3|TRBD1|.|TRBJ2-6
ATGQGFFAGANVLT
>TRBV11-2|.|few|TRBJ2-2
ASSSLKGIPGELF
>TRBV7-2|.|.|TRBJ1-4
ASSLVQAEKLF
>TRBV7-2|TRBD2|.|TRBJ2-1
ASSPGLSYNEQF
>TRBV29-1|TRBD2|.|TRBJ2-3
SAASGPSSTDTQY
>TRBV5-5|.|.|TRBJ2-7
ASSLFRGGSEQY
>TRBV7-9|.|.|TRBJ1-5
ASSSSNQGNQPQH
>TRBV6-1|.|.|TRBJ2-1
ASSETPLGTFYNEQF
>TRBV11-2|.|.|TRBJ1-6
ASSTQGRSSPLH
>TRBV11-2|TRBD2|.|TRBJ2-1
ASSLRGRQRDEQF
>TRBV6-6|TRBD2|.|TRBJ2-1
ASSFTSGGYNEQF
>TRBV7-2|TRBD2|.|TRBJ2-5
ASSFAPRRLALETQY
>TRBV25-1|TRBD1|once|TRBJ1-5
ASSAPGQGYQPQH
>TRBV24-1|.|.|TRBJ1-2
ATSDPLKDGYT
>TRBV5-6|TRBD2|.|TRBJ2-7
ASSSGLAGDRMY
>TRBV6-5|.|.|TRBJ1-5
ASSYRVEDQPQH
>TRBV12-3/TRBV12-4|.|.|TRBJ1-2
ASSSHRGGYT
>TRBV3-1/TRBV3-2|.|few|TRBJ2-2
ASSPRYPGPGELF
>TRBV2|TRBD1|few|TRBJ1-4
ASRPGGWEEKLF
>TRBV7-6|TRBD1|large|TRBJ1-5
ASSLGTGGNQPQH
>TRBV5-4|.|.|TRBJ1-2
ASSLGNYGYT
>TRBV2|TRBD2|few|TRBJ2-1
ASSEKISGLAGVRSYNEQF
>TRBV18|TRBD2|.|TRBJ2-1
ASSPMTSGSSYNEQF